The rows below give T cell receptor beta chains drawn from one sample of a study of identical twins. From the 5' RACE reads, TCRdb called clonotypes with MiXCR, one entry per CDR3 protein. The sample consists of nearly 900,000 distinct CDR3 sequences, 9% to 15% of them appearing once. These data were also reused for a study on yellow fever vaccine responses in identical twins.

The specimen was PBMCs. The receptors stem from a woman aged 18-35 years in good health. Both conserved end residues are part of each CDR3. A D gene is named only where the DNA matches it firmly. Expanded clones are given a class, and other clones once, few, many or no size at all.

D: -; V: TRBV24-1; size: few; J: TRBJ2-3; CDR3: CATSDSGPRGGTDTQYF; DNA: TGTGCCACCAGTGACTCAGGACCCCGAGGGGGCACAGATACGCAGTATTTT
D: -; V: TRBV12-3/TRBV12-4; size: many; J: TRBJ1-1; CDR3: CASSLEGWGTEAFF; DNA: TGTGCCAGCAGTTTAGAGGGGTGGGGCACTGAAGCTTTCTTT
D: TRBD1; V: TRBV3-1; size: -; J: TRBJ1-1; CDR3: CASSPRDRDTEAFF; DNA: TGTGCCAGCAGCCCGCGGGACAGGGACACTGAAGCTTTCTTT
D: -; V: TRBV20-1; size: many; J: TRBJ1-1; CDR3: CSASGPGSDTEAFF; DNA: TGCAGTGCTAGTGGGCCGGGGTCGGACACTGAAGCTTTCTTT
D: -; V: TRBV5-5; size: few; J: TRBJ1-2; CDR3: CASSFDQGYTF; DNA: TGTGCCAGCAGCTTCGATCAAGGCTACACCTTC
D: TRBD2; V: TRBV7-9; size: -; J: TRBJ2-1; CDR3: CASRKGTSGGYNEQFF; DNA: TGTGCCAGCAGAAAAGGGACTAGCGGGGGGTACAATGAGCAGTTCTTC
D: TRBD2; V: TRBV11-2; size: few; J: TRBJ2-1; CDR3: CASSFAGLAGYNEQFF; DNA: TGTGCCAGCAGCTTCGCCGGACTAGCGGGATACAATGAGCAGTTCTTC
D: -; V: TRBV5-1; size: few; J: TRBJ2-7; CDR3: CASGDVPYEQYF; DNA: TGCGCCAGCGGGGACGTACCCTACGAGCAGTACTTC
D: -; V: TRBV19; size: few; J: TRBJ2-2; CDR3: CASKPGSVTGELFF; DNA: TGTGCCAGCAAGCCAGGGTCGGTCACCGGGGAGCTGTTTTTT
D: TRBD2; V: TRBV10-3; size: few; J: TRBJ2-3; CDR3: CAISESRRSSGSSSTDTQYF; DNA: TGTGCCATCAGTGAGTCGAGGAGGTCTAGCGGTTCATCTAGCACAGATACGCAGTATTTT
D: -; V: TRBV6-2/TRBV6-3; size: few; J: TRBJ2-1; CDR3: CASSDGMVQFF; DNA: TGTGCCAGCAGCGACGGAATGGTGCAGTTCTTC
D: TRBD2; V: TRBV12-3/TRBV12-4; size: -; J: TRBJ2-5; CDR3: CASGTSNPETQYF; DNA: TGTGCCAGCGGGACTAGCAACCCAGAGACCCAGTACTTC
D: -; V: TRBV19; size: -; J: TRBJ2-1; CDR3: CASSTLWGPRNEQFF; DNA: TGTGCCAGTAGTACCCTTTGGGGGCCGAGGAATGAGCAGTTCTTC
D: -; V: TRBV28; size: -; J: TRBJ2-1; CDR3: CASSIPPTTYNEQFF; DNA: TGTGCCAGCAGTATTCCACCCACCACCTACAATGAGCAGTTCTTC
D: -; V: TRBV5-1; size: many; J: TRBJ2-1; CDR3: CASSGGASYNEQFF; DNA: TGCGCCAGCAGCGGGGGGGCATCCTACAATGAGCAGTTCTTC
D: -; V: TRBV12-3/TRBV12-4; size: few; J: TRBJ2-3; CDR3: CASRLGGTSTDTQYF; DNA: TGTGCCAGCAGATTAGGGGGGACTAGCACAGATACGCAGTATTTT
D: TRBD2; V: TRBV5-1; size: -; J: TRBJ2-1; CDR3: CASSLGLAGVHEQFF; DNA: TGCGCCAGCAGCTTGGGACTAGCGGGAGTCCATGAGCAGTTCTTC
D: TRBD2; V: TRBV12-3/TRBV12-4; size: -; J: TRBJ2-3; CDR3: CASSHGTSADTQYF; DNA: TGTGCCAGCAGTCACGGGACTAGTGCGGATACGCAGTATTTT
D: -; V: TRBV27; size: few; J: TRBJ1-6; CDR3: CASSIWSSYNSPLHF; DNA: TGTGCCAGCAGCATATGGAGCTCCTATAATTCACCCCTCCACTTT
D: -; V: TRBV28; size: many; J: TRBJ2-1; CDR3: CASSQYPMTYNEQFF; DNA: TGTGCCAGCAGTCAGTATCCGATGACATACAATGAGCAGTTCTTC
D: -; V: TRBV29-1; size: many; J: TRBJ1-2; CDR3: CSVEQGFNYGYTF; DNA: TGCAGCGTTGAACAGGGATTTAACTATGGCTACACCTTC
D: -; V: TRBV5-1; size: -; J: TRBJ1-3; CDR3: CASIGGNTIYF; DNA: TGCGCCAGCATCGGGGGAAACACCATATATTTT
D: -; V: TRBV29-1; size: -; J: TRBJ1-4; CDR3: CSVYAGVGGEKLFF; DNA: TGCAGCGTGTATGCAGGGGTCGGTGGCGAAAAACTGTTTTTT
D: TRBD1; V: TRBV29-1; size: many; J: TRBJ2-1; CDR3: CSVSGGPIDEQFF; DNA: TGCAGCGTCTCAGGGGGCCCGATCGATGAGCAGTTCTTC